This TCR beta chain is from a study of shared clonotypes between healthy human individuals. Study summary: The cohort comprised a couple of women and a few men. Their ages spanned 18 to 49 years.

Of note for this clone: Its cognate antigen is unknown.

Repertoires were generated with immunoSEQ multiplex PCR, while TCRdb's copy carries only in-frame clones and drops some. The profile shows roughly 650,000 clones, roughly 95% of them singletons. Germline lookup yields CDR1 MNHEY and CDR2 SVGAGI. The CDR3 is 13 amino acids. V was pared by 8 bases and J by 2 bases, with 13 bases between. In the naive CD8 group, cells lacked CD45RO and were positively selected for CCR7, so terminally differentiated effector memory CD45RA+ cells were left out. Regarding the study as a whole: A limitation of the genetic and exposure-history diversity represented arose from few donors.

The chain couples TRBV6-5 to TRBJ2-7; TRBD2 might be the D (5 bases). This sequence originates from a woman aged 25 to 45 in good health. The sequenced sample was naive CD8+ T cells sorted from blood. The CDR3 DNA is TGTGCCAGCCTATACCGAGGGCCCTACGAGCAGTACTTC. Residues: CASLYRGPYEQYF.